What follows are 16 T cell receptor beta chains derived from one specimen sequenced in a study of Ad26.COV2.S vaccination and SARS-CoV-2 variants. Documented treatment: about 20 received Ad26.COV2.S at low or high dose, single or two shots; several received placebo; per-sample allocation not given. On day 63 after the first injection, vaccine and placebo recipients gave samples. Profiling relied on immunoSEQ multiplex PCR, and the TCRdb table lists in-frame clones only, not all of them. Among about 400,000 clones, more than 85% were seen once, and the ten largest hold roughly 3%. This material consisted of peripheral blood, taken in a trial of Ad26.COV2.S vaccine versus placebo. These TCRs come from a person aged 18-60 years who received the Ad26.COV2.S COVID-19 vaccine or a placebo.

The V gene is TRBV11-2, the J gene TRBJ2-3; either TRBD1 or TRBD2 may fit D (5 bases each). Trimming stripped 5 bases from V and 2 bases from J, with 17 bases between. Germline loops: CDR1 SGHAT, CDR2 FQNNGV. The CDR3 consists of 16 residues. The CDR3 reads CASSTSLRGHTDTQYF. The CDR3 bases are TGTGCCAGCAGCACCTCTTTGAGGGGTCACACAGATACGCAGTATTTT.

The chain joins TRBV7-6 to TRBJ2-7; perhaps D is TRBD1 or TRBD2 (5 bases each). CDR3 length: 15 amino acids. V was clipped by 1 base and J by 3 bases, with 13 bases between them. Per the germline V gene, CDR1 is SGHVS and CDR2 is FNYEAQ. CDR3 nucleotides: TGTGCCAGCAGCTTAGTTTGGGACGGTGGCTACGAGCAGTACTTC. It encodes CASSLVWDGGYEQYF.

This clone appeared once. The chain recombines TRBV28 with TRBJ2-2; no clear D gene. Looked up from germline, CDR1 is MDHEN and CDR2 is SYDVKM. The V end lost 6 bases, the J end lost 0 bases, and 11 bases lay between the germline ends. The CDR3 extends over 15 amino acids. CDR3 loop: CASSSVGSNTGELFF. In nucleotides, the CDR3 is TGTGCCAGCAGCTCAGTGGGATCGAACACCGGGGAGCTGTTTTTT.

V gene TRBV5-6 combines with J gene TRBJ2-1; no definite D call. Trimming took 3 bases from V and 8 from J, leaving 9 bases between them. This CDR3 has 12 residues. CDR1 and CDR2 from the germline V gene are SGHDT and YYEEEE. The CDR3 reads CASSSSVYEQFF. In DNA form, the CDR3 reads TGTGCCAGCAGCTCTAGTGTCTATGAGCAGTTCTTC.

Turning to this clone: The same CDR3 arises from other DNA sequences in this sample as well. The V call is TRBV27, the J call TRBJ1-4; 10 nucleotides line up with TRBD1. Germline CDR1 and CDR2: MNHEY and SMNVEV (reference sequence). With V trimmed by 3 bases and J by 7 bases, 2 bases remained unmatched. The CDR3 is 14 amino acids. The CDR3: CASSLTGGVEKLFF. The CDR3 nucleotides are TGTGCCAGCAGTTTGACAGGGGGCGTTGAAAAACTGTTTTTT.

The chain employs TRBV6-2 or TRBV6-3 and TRBJ1-2; TRBD1 is a possible D gene (5 bases). The germline gives CDR1 MNHEY, CDR2 SVGEGT. V was cut by 4 bases and J by 3 bases, with 12 bases left in between. The CDR3 runs 14 residues. CDR3 in amino acids: CASSLPGLHYGYTF. The CDR3 DNA is TGTGCCAGCAGTTTACCAGGGCTACACTATGGCTACACCTTC.

The chain has TRBV5-4 and TRBJ1-4; D unclear. The length of the CDR3 is 14 residues. CDR1 and CDR2 (germline): SGHNT, YYREEE (reference sequence). V lost 0 bases and J lost 6, with 9 bases in between. The CDR3 DNA follows: TGTGCCAGCAGCTTGGGTGGAACACATGAAAAACTGTTTTTT. Protein: CASSLGGTHEKLFF.

The chain recombines TRBV3-1 (or the pseudogene TRBV3-2) with TRBJ1-6; D call uncertain. The germline CDR1 and CDR2 sequences are LGHDT and YNNKEL (reference sequence). The CDR3 loop spans 13 amino acids. Deletions cut 1 base from V and 10 bases from J, with 8 bases between. This CDR3 is CASSQGKRSPLHF. The CDR3 region has the DNA TGTGCCAGCAGCCAAGGCAAGAGGTCACCCCTCCACTTT.

The DNA for the CDR3 is TGTGCCAGCAGGGGGGACGGGGGCCTATATGGCTACACCTTC. This gives the protein CASRGDGGLYGYTF. The V gene is TRBV27, the J gene TRBJ1-2, with D possibly being TRBD1 (6 bases). V was cut by 6 bases and J by 5 bases, with 16 bases left in between. Germline V gene lookup returns CDR1 MNHEY and CDR2 SMNVEV (reference sequence). CDR3 size: 14 residues.

This chain joins TRBV5-1 and TRBJ1-1; no clear D gene. The CDR3 covers 14 residues. The V end lost 5 bases, the J end lost 8 bases, and 19 bases lay between the germline ends. Germline V gene lookup returns CDR1 SGHRS and CDR2 YFSETQ. The CDR3 region is CASRNSRDGSEAFF. The CDR3 bases are TGCGCCAGCAGAAACTCGAGGGATGGGAGCGAAGCTTTCTTT.

V usage is TRBV5-1 and J usage is TRBJ1-5, with TRBD1 as a possible D gene (6 bases). CDR3 length: 15 amino acids. Trimming stripped 5 bases from V and 4 bases from J, with 16 bases between. Germline-derived CDR1 and CDR2 are SGHRS and YFSETQ. CDR3 coding DNA: TGCGCCAGCAGATTAGGACAGACGCCTAATCAGCCCCAGCATTTT. Residues: CASRLGQTPNQPQHF.

The gene calls are TRBV6-5 and TRBJ1-1; D gene ambiguous. CDR3 length: 14 amino acids. Germline V gives CDR1 MNHEY, CDR2 SVGAGI. V lost 8 bases, J lost 5 bases, and 18 bases lay in between. The CDR3 sequence is CASAQGGRETEAFF. CDR3 nucleotide sequence: TGTGCCAGCGCCCAAGGAGGGAGGGAGACTGAAGCTTTCTTT.

The rearrangement joins TRBV5-1 to TRBJ1-1, with 8 bases that match TRBD1. CDR3 length: 15 residues. With 2 bases clipped from V and 4 bases from J, the junction kept 7 bases outside the gene matches. Germline V CDR1 and CDR2: SGHRS, YFSETQ. The CDR3 here is CASSFPGGAGTEAFF. The CDR3 region has the DNA TGCGCCAGCAGCTTTCCAGGGGGCGCGGGCACTGAAGCTTTCTTT.

The chain employs TRBV7-6 and TRBJ1-1; the D is unclear. Trimming took off 1 base at V and 1 base at J, with 10 bases between the two ends. CDR1 is SGHVS and CDR2 is FNYEAQ in the germline V gene. The CDR3 totals 15 residues. CDR3 coding DNA: TGTGCCAGCAGCTTAGTGGGGAGTCCGAACACTGAAGCTTTCTTT. Translating gives CASSLVGSPNTEAFF. Combining the CDR3 with reference TRBV7-6 and TRBJ1-1 gives the whole variable domain GAGVSQSPRYKVTKRGQDVALRCDPISGHVSLYWYRQALGQGPEFLTYFNYEAQQDKSGLPNDRFSAERPEGSISTLTIQRTEQRDSAMYRCASSLVGSPNTEAFFGQGTRLTVV.

The gene calls are TRBV27 and TRBJ1-2; a possible D gene is TRBD1 (6 bases). V lost 5 bases and J 2 bases, leaving 12 bases between the germline ends. CDR3 length: 14 residues. Looked up from germline, CDR1 is MNHEY and CDR2 is SMNVEV (reference sequence). CDR3 loop: CASSPGRGNYGYTF. The CDR3 bases are TGTGCCAGCAGTCCCGGCAGGGGAAACTATGGCTACACCTTC.

There are a few counts of this clone. The gene calls are TRBV11-3 and TRBJ2-2; no definite D call. Between the trimmed V and J ends, which lost 4 bases and 4 bases, there was a span of 4 bases. This CDR3 is 12 amino acids long. The germline gives CDR1 SGHNT, CDR2 YENEEA. CDR3 in DNA: TGTGCCAGCAGCTCCCGCACCGGGGAGCTGTTTTTT. Translation gives CASSSRTGELFF.